This T cell receptor beta chain was sequenced for a study of control samples from healthy donors and cancer patients. The count of this clone is one. The CDR3 spans 15 residues. After removal of 1 base from V and 2 bases from J, the junction contained 3 bases not matched to a gene. Germline V gives CDR1 SEHNR, CDR2 FQNEAQ (reference sequence). The data were produced by immunoSEQ multiplex PCR, yet TCRdb's version contains in-frame clones alone and is incomplete. The data hold roughly 100,000 clones, with under 90% observed a single time. The chain couples TRBV7-9 to TRBJ2-3; 7 bases match TRBD1. What was sequenced was blood. This receptor was identified in a woman in her 50s in good health. CDR3 in amino acids: CASSLGDRNTDTQYF. Here the CDR3 DNA reads TGTGCCAGCAGCTTAGGGGACAGAAACACAGATACGCAGTATTTT. Together with reference TRBV7-9 and TRBJ2-3, the CDR3 gives the full variable domain: DTGVSQNPRHKITKRGQNVTFRCDPISEHNRLYWYRQTLGQGPEFLTYFQNEAQLEKSRLLSDRFSAERPKGSFSTLEIQRTEQGDSAMYLCASSLGDRNTDTQYFGPGTRLTVL.